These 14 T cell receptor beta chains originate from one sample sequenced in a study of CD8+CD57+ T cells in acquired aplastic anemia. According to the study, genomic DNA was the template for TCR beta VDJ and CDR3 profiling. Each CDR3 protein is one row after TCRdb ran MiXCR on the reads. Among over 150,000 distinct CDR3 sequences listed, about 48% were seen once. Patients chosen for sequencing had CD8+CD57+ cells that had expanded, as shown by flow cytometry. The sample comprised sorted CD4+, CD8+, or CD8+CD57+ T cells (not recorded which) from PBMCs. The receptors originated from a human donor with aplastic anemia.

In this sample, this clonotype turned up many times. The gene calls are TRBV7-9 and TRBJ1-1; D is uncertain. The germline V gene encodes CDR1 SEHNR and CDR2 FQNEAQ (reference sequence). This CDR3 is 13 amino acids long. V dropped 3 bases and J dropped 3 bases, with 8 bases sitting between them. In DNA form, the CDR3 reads TGTGCCAGCAGCTTGGTAGGGTACACTGAAGCTTTCTTT. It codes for CASSLVGYTEAFF.

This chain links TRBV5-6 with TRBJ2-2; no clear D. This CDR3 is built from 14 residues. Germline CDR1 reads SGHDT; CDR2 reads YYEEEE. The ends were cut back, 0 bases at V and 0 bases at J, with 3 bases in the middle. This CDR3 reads CASSLVPNTGELFF. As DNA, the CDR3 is TGTGCCAGCAGCTTGGTACCGAACACCGGGGAGCTGTTTTTT.

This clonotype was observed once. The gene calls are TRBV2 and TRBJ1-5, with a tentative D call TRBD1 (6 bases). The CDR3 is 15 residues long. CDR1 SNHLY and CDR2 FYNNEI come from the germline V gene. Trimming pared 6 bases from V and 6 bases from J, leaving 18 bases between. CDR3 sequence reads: CASRKTDRNSQPQHF. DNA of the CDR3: TGTGCCAGCAGAAAGACTGACAGGAACTCTCAGCCCCAGCATTTT.

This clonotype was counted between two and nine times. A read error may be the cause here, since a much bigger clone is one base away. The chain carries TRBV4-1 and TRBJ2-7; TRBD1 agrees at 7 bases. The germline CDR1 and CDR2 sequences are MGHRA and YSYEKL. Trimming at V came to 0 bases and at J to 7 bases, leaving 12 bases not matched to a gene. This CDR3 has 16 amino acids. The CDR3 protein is CASSQETGSLGFEQYF. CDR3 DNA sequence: TGCGCCAGCAGCCAAGAGACAGGGAGCCTCGGCTTTGAGCAGTACTTC.

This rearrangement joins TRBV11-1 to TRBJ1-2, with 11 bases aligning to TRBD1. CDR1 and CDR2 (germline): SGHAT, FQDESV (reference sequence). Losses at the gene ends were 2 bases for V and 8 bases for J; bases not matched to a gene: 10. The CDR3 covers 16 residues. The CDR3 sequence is CASSLLDRGLGEGYTF. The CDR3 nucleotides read TGTGCCAGCAGCTTACTGGACAGGGGGCTCGGTGAAGGCTACACCTTC.

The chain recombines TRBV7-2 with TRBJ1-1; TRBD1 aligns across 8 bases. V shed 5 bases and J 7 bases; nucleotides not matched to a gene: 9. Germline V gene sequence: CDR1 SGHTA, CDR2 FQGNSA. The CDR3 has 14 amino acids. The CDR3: CASSAQGGVGEAFF. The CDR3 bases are TGTGCCAGCAGCGCACAGGGGGGTGTCGGTGAAGCTTTCTTT.

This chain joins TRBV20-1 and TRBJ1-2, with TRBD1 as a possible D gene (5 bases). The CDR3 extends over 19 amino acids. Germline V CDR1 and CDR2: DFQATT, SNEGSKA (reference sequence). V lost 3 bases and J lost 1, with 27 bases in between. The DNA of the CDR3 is TGCAGTGCTAGGGCCCACTCGGGGCAGGGCGGAGGGAATAACTATGGCTACACCTTC. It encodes CSARAHSGQGGGNNYGYTF.

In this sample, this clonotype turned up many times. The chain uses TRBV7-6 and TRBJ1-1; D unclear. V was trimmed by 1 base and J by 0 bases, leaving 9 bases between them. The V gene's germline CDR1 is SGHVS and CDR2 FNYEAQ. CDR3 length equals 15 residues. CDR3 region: CASSLGSSLNTEAFF. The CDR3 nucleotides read TGTGCCAGCAGCTTAGGTTCATCGTTGAACACTGAAGCTTTCTTT.

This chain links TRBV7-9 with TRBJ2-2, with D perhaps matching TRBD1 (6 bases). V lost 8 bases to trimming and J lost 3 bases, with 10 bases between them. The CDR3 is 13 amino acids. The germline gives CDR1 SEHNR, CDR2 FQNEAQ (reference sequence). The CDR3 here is CASERGYTGELFF. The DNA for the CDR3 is TGTGCCAGCGAGAGGGGGTACACCGGGGAGCTGTTTTTT.

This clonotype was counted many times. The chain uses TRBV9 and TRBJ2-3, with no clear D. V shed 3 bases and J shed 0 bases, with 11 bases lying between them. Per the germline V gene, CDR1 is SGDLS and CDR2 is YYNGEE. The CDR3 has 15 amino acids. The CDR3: CASSAHLGSTDTQYF. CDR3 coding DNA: TGTGCCAGCAGCGCCCACTTGGGGAGCACAGATACGCAGTATTTT. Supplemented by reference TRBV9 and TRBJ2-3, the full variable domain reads DSGVTQTPKHLITATGQRVTLRCSPRSGDLSVYWYQQSLDQGLQFLIQYYNGEERAKGNILERFSAQQFPDLHSELNLSSLELGDSALYFCASSAHLGSTDTQYFGPGTRLTVL.

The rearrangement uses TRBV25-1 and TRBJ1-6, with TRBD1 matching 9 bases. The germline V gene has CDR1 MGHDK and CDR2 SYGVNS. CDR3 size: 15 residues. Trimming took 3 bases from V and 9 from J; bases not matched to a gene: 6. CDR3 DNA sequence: TGTGCCAGCAGTGAGTACCAGACAGGGGGTTCACCCCTCCACTTT. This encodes CASSEYQTGGSPLHF.

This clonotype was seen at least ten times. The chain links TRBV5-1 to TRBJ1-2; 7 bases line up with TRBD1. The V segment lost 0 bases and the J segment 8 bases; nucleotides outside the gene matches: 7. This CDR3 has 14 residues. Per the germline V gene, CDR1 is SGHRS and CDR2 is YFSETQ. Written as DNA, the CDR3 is TGCGCCAGCAGCTTGGACCGGACAGGACGGGGCTACACCTTC. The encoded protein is CASSLDRTGRGYTF.

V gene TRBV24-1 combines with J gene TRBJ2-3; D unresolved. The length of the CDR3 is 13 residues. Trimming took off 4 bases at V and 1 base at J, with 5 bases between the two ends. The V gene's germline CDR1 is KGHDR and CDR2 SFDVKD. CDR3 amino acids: CATSESGTDTQYF. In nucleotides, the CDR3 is TGTGCCACCAGTGAAAGCGGCACAGATACGCAGTATTTT.

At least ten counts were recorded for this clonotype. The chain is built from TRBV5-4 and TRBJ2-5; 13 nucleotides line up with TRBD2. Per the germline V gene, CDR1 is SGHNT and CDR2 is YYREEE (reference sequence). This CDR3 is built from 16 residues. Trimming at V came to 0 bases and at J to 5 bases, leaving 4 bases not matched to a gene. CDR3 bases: TGTGCCAGCAGCTTGGGGACTAGCGGGGGTACGGAGACCCAGTACTTC. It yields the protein CASSLGTSGGTETQYF.